This T cell receptor beta chain was captured by sequencing in a study of T cells in localized non-small cell lung cancer. This clone was seen once. No antigen is known for it. V gave up 3 bases and J gave up 1 base, with 13 bases separating them. CDR3 length equals 15 residues. Germline values: CDR1 SEHNR, CDR2 FQNEAQ (reference sequence). Points from the study as a whole: Greater T cell density in blood accompanied longer overall survival. Uninvolved adjacent lung showed the highest T cell clonality, exceeding tumor.

This table comes from immunoSEQ multiplex PCR, and its TCRdb copy is limited to in-frame clones, with some not included. The data show some 32,000 clones, 94% seen once. The clonotype was recovered from a woman aged 35 to 70 with stage I lung adenocarcinoma. The starting material was peripheral blood, obtained before any cancer treatment. The chain employs TRBV7-9 and TRBJ2-7, with D perhaps matching TRBD2 (7 bases). The CDR3 spells CASSFRGGGSYEQYF. In nucleotides, the CDR3 is TGTGCCAGCAGCTTTCGAGGGGGAGGGTCCTACGAGCAGTACTTC.